This T cell receptor (beta chain) was captured by sequencing in a study of T-cell reconstitution after alpha-beta-depleted transplantation in children. As it was prepared, the TCRbeta library received unique molecular identifiers. TCRdb fed the PCR reads into MiXCR, producing one record per CDR3 protein. The profile shows about 20,000 distinct CDR3 sequences, 11% of them singletons. This clonotype was recorded many times. The sequence came from a human donor who donated a stem cell graft to a child with chronic granulomatous disease. The sample in question was PBMCs from the stem cell graft donor, obtained from the stem cell graft.

For the CDR3, the DNA is TGTGCCAGCAGTTTAATGGCAGGGAGAGGAACAGATACGCAGTATTTT. Its protein is CASSLMAGRGTDTQYF. The chain recombines TRBV12-3 or TRBV12-4 with TRBJ2-3; the D gene could be TRBD1 or TRBD2 (5 bases each). There are 16 residues in the CDR3. Trimming removed 2 bases from V and 3 bases from J, with 15 bases in between.